This is a list of T cell receptor beta chains from one sample in a study of PD-1 blockade in mismatch repair-deficient tumors. This table comes from immunoSEQ multiplex PCR, and its TCRdb copy is limited to in-frame clones, with some not included. The table has approximately 120,000 clones, around 86% seen once. The sequences come from peripheral blood, collected 44 weeks after starting pembrolizumab. These receptors all stem from an adult with mismatch repair-deficient cancer. Both conserved end residues are part of each CDR3. The D gene is left open where the match is weak. Clone size is shown for a subset of rows, as once, few, many or a class of expanded clone.

V: TRBV28; length: 15; J: TRBJ2-1; size: NA; D: NA; CDR3: CASSLRITFYNEQFF; DNA: TGTGCCAGCAGTTTACGGATCACCTTCTACAATGAGCAGTTCTTC
V: TRBV6-4; length: 15; J: TRBJ2-3; size: NA; D: TRBD1; CDR3: CASSDSTGAPDTQYF; DNA: TGTGCCAGCAGTGACTCGACAGGGGCCCCAGATACGCAGTATTTT
V: TRBV19; length: 15; J: TRBJ2-5; size: NA; D: NA; CDR3: CASSIEPVPQETQYF; DNA: TGTGCCAGTAGTATAGAACCCGTACCCCAAGAGACCCAGTACTTC
V: TRBV29-1; length: 14; J: TRBJ2-5; size: NA; D: TRBD1; CDR3: CSVDPDRVKETQYF; DNA: TGCAGCGTTGATCCAGACAGGGTCAAGGAGACCCAGTACTTC
V: TRBV4-2; length: 16; J: TRBJ2-3; size: NA; D: NA; CDR3: CASSQERWVVGDTQYF; DNA: TGTGCCAGCAGCCAAGAGAGGTGGGTGGTCGGAGATACGCAGTATTTT
V: TRBV4-1; length: 17; J: TRBJ2-1; size: NA; D: TRBD2; CDR3: CASSQDVAGGSYNEQFF; DNA: TGCGCCAGCAGCCAAGACGTAGCGGGAGGATCCTACAATGAGCAGTTCTTC
V: TRBV19; length: 15; J: TRBJ2-1; size: NA; D: TRBD2; CDR3: CASSSGRESYNEQFF; DNA: TGTGCCAGTAGTAGCGGGAGGGAATCCTACAATGAGCAGTTCTTC
V: TRBV11-2; length: 14; J: TRBJ2-2; size: NA; D: NA; CDR3: CASSLGHNPGELFF; DNA: TGTGCCAGCAGCTTGGGACATAATCCCGGGGAGCTGTTTTTT
V: TRBV5-5; length: 16; J: TRBJ1-2; size: NA; D: NA; CDR3: CASSLRRVLGSYGYTF; DNA: TGTGCCAGCAGCTTGCGCAGGGTATTGGGGTCTTATGGCTACACCTTC
V: TRBV5-1; length: 16; J: TRBJ2-1; size: NA; D: TRBD2; CDR3: CASSLGAGGHLNEQFF; DNA: TGCGCCAGCAGCTTGGGAGCGGGAGGCCACCTCAATGAGCAGTTCTTC
V: TRBV4-1; length: 13; J: TRBJ2-7; size: NA; D: NA; CDR3: CASSQVAAYEQYF; DNA: TGCGCCAGCAGCCAAGTGGCAGCCTACGAGCAGTACTTC
V: TRBV30; length: 10; J: TRBJ1-2; size: few; D: NA; CDR3: CAWSVDGYTF; DNA: TGTGCCTGGAGTGTAGATGGCTACACCTTC
V: TRBV6-6; length: 14; J: TRBJ2-7; size: few; D: NA; CDR3: CASSFQDGDYEQYF; DNA: TGTGCCAGCAGCTTCCAGGACGGAGACTACGAGCAGTACTTC
V: TRBV15; length: 15; J: TRBJ2-7; size: NA; D: TRBD2; CDR3: CATRAGGRDLYEQYF; DNA: TGTGCCACCAGAGCGGGCGGGAGGGATCTCTACGAGCAGTACTTC
V: TRBV5-4; length: 19; J: TRBJ2-1; size: NA; D: TRBD2; CDR3: CASSRKTSGRGSSYNEQFF; DNA: TGTGCCAGCAGCCGGAAGACTAGCGGGAGGGGGAGCTCCTACAATGAGCAGTTCTTC
V: TRBV13; length: 13; J: TRBJ2-1; size: NA; D: TRBD1; CDR3: CASSSGQNNEQFF; DNA: TGTGCCAGCAGCTCGGGACAGAACAATGAGCAGTTCTTC
V: TRBV6-1; length: 15; J: TRBJ2-7; size: NA; D: NA; CDR3: CASSNTRDKSYEQYF; DNA: TGTGCCAGCAGTAATACCCGGGACAAGTCCTACGAGCAGTACTTC
V: TRBV15; length: 15; J: TRBJ2-5; size: NA; D: NA; CDR3: CATSRRSGRQETQYF; DNA: TGTGCCACCAGTCGTAGGTCGGGGAGACAAGAGACCCAGTACTTC
V: TRBV7-9; length: 14; J: TRBJ2-7; size: once; D: TRBD2; CDR3: CASSPSAGAYEQYF; DNA: TGTGCCAGCAGCCCTTCGGCGGGAGCCTACGAGCAGTACTTC
V: TRBV19; length: 14; J: TRBJ2-1; size: NA; D: TRBD2; CDR3: CASSIGGSSNEQFF; DNA: TGTGCCAGTAGTATCGGCGGGAGTAGCAATGAGCAGTTCTTC
V: TRBV4-1; length: 16; J: TRBJ2-6; size: NA; D: NA; CDR3: CASSQVSGAGANVLTF; DNA: TGCGCCAGCAGCCAAGTATCGGGTGCGGGGGCCAACGTCCTGACTTTC
V: TRBV7-9; length: 14; J: TRBJ2-5; size: NA; D: NA; CDR3: CASSPLGVEETQYF; DNA: TGTGCCAGCAGCCCTCTAGGGGTAGAAGAGACCCAGTACTTC
V: TRBV27; length: 12; J: TRBJ2-2; size: few; D: NA; CDR3: CASSFLTGELFF; DNA: TGTGCCAGCAGTTTCCTCACCGGGGAGCTGTTTTTT
V: TRBV4-2; length: 15; J: TRBJ1-5; size: once; D: NA; CDR3: CASSQDGRGNQPQHF; DNA: TGTGCCAGCAGCCAAGATGGCAGGGGCAATCAGCCCCAGCATTTT
V: TRBV5-1; length: 15; J: TRBJ1-3; size: NA; D: NA; CDR3: CASSVMPGSGNTIYF; DNA: TGCGCCAGCAGCGTGATGCCTGGCTCTGGAAACACCATATATTTT
V: TRBV4-3; length: 17; J: TRBJ2-1; size: NA; D: TRBD2; CDR3: CASSLTLAGARYNEQFF; DNA: TGCGCCAGCAGCCTAACCCTAGCGGGAGCCCGTTACAATGAGCAGTTCTTC
V: TRBV27; length: 17; J: TRBJ2-6; size: NA; D: NA; CDR3: CASSSARLPSGANVLTF; DNA: TGTGCCAGCAGTAGTGCCAGACTCCCCTCTGGGGCCAACGTCCTGACTTTC
V: TRBV7-9; length: 15; J: TRBJ2-1; size: NA; D: TRBD1; CDR3: CASSGDRDYYNEQFF; DNA: TGTGCCAGCAGCGGGGACAGGGACTACTACAATGAGCAGTTCTTC
V: TRBV4-1; length: 16; J: TRBJ2-7; size: few; D: TRBD2; CDR3: CASSATPGTSVYEQYF; DNA: TGCGCCAGCAGCGCTACACCCGGGACTAGCGTCTACGAGCAGTACTTC
V: TRBV19; length: 14; J: TRBJ2-7; size: few; D: TRBD1; CDR3: CASSRTGGYHEQYF; DNA: TGTGCCAGTAGTAGGACAGGGGGCTACCACGAGCAGTACTTC
V: TRBV7-2; length: 14; J: TRBJ2-5; size: NA; D: NA; CDR3: CASSWGSDQATQYF; DNA: TGTGCCAGCAGCTGGGGTAGCGACCAAGCGACCCAGTACTTC
V: TRBV4-3; length: 15; J: TRBJ2-1; size: once; D: TRBD1; CDR3: CASSQDRQGHNEQFF; DNA: TGCGCCAGCAGCCAAGATAGACAGGGACACAATGAGCAGTTCTTC
V: TRBV7-9; length: 14; J: TRBJ2-1; size: NA; D: NA; CDR3: CASSPRTLYNEQFF; DNA: TGTGCCAGCAGCCCCCGGACCCTCTACAATGAGCAGTTCTTC
V: TRBV4-1; length: 13; J: TRBJ1-1; size: NA; D: NA; CDR3: CASSRIGNTEAFF; DNA: TGCGCCAGCAGCCGCATAGGCAACACTGAAGCTTTCTTT
V: TRBV12-5; length: 11; J: TRBJ1-5; size: NA; D: NA; CDR3: CASGDRGPQHF; DNA: TGTGCTAGTGGCGACCGGGGTCCCCAGCATTTT
V: TRBV6-1; length: 14; J: TRBJ2-1; size: NA; D: TRBD1; CDR3: CARPGTGPGNEQFF; DNA: TGTGCCAGACCCGGGACAGGGCCCGGCAATGAGCAGTTCTTC
V: TRBV5-4; length: 13; J: TRBJ2-4; size: NA; D: NA; CDR3: CASSESQGNIQYF; DNA: TGTGCCAGCAGCGAATCGCAGGGAAACATTCAGTACTTC
V: TRBV2; length: 13; J: TRBJ2-2; size: NA; D: TRBD2; CDR3: CARRSGGTGELFF; DNA: TGTGCCAGACGTAGCGGGGGGACCGGGGAGCTGTTTTTT
V: TRBV11-2; length: 14; J: TRBJ2-1; size: NA; D: TRBD2; CDR3: CASSHRGLVGEQFF; DNA: TGTGCCAGCAGCCACCGCGGACTAGTCGGCGAGCAGTTCTTC